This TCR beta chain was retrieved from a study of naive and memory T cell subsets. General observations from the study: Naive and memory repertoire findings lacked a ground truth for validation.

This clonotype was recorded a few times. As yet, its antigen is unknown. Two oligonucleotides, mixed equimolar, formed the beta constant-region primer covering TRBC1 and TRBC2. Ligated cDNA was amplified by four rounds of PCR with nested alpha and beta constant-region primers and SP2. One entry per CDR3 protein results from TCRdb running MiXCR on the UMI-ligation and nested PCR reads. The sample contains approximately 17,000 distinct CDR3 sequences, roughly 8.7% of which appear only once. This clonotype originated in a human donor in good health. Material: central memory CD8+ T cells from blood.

The CDR3 is CASSQTSGSGAGELFF. The CDR3 DNA sequence: TGCGCCAGCAGCCAAACTAGCGGGAGTGGCGCCGGGGAGCTGTTTTTT. V and J are TRBV4-3 and TRBJ2-2; 11 bases align to TRBD2. CDR1 and CDR2 from the germline V gene are LGHNA and YSLEER. V lost 2 bases to trimming and J lost 6 bases; unmatched junction nucleotides: 5. The CDR3 length is 16 residues.